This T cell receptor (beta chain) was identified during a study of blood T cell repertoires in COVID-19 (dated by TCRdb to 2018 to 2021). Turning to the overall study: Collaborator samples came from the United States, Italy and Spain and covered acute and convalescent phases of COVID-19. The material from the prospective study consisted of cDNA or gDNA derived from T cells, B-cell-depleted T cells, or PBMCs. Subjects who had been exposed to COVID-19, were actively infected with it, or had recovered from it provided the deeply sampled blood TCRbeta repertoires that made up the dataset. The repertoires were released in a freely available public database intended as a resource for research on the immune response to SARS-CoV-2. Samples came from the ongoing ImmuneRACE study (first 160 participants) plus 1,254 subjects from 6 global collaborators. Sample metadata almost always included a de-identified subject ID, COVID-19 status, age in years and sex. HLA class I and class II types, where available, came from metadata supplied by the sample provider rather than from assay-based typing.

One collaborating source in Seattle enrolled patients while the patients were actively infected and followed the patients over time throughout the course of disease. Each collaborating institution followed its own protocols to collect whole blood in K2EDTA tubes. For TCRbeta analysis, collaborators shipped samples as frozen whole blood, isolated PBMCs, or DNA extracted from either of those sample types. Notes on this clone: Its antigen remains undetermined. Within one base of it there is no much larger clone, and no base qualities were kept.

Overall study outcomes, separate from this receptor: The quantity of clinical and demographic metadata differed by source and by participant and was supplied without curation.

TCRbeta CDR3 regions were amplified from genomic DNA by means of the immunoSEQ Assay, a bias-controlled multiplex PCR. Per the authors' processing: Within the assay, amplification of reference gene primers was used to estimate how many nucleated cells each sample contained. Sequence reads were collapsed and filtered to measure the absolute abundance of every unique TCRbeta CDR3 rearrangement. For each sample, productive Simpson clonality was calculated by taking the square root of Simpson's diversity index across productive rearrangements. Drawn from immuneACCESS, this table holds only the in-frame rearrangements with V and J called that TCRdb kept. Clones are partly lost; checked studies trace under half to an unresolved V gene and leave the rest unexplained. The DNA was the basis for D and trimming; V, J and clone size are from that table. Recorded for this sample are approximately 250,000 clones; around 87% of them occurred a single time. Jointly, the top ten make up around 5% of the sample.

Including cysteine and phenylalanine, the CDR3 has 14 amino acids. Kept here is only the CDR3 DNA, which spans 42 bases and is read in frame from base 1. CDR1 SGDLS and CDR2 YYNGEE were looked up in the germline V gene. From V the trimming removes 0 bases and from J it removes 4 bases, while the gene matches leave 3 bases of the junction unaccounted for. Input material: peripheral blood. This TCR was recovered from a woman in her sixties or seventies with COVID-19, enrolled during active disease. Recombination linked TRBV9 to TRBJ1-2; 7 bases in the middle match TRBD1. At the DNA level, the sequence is TGTGCCAGCAGCGTAGGACAGGGTACCTATGGCTACACCTTC. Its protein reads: CASSVGQGTYGYTF.